A selection of T cell receptor beta chains follows, all from one sample in a study of CD8 T cells in ankylosing spondylitis. MiXCR, run by TCRdb on the 5' RACE reads, gives a single entry per CDR3 protein. This sample has hundreds of thousands of distinct CDR3 sequences, with roughly 12% found just once. Source material: blood, either unsorted or a sorted T cell fraction (not recorded which). Receptors were obtained from a male donor with ankylosing spondylitis. CDR3s include the opening cysteine and the closing phenylalanine or tryptophan. Each record gives: clone size, V gene, D gene, J gene, CDR3 protein, CDR3 DNA. D genes are given only for firm matches. For some rows the clone size is stated as once, few or many, or as a class when expanded; others skip it.

>many|TRBV5-1|-|TRBJ2-5
CASSLSGDAETQYF
TGCGCCAGCAGCTTGTCTGGGGACGCGGAGACCCAGTACTTC
>-|TRBV20-1|-|TRBJ1-1
CSARDPKHGAEAFF
TGCAGTGCTAGAGATCCCAAACACGGGGCTGAAGCTTTCTTT
>-|TRBV6-1|-|TRBJ2-2
CASSAQGRTGELFF
TGTGCCAGCAGTGCACAGGGTCGAACCGGGGAGCTGTTTTTT
>few|TRBV5-1|-|TRBJ1-1
CASSFGDQNTEAFF
TGCGCCAGCAGCTTTGGGGATCAGAACACTGAAGCTTTCTTT
>-|TRBV4-3|TRBD2|TRBJ2-1
CASRQGLAGGWNEQFF
TGCGCCAGCCGCCAAGGGCTCGCGGGGGGGTGGAATGAGCAGTTCTTC
>-|TRBV9|-|TRBJ1-2
CASRTPGMTADRGYTF
TGTGCCAGCAGGACCCCCGGAATGACCGCGGATCGGGGCTACACCTTC
>many|TRBV20-1|-|TRBJ1-1
CSARGGVNTEAFF
TGCAGCGCGAGGGGTGGAGTGAACACTGAAGCTTTCTTT
>many|TRBV5-1|-|TRBJ2-5
CASSPGPPRETQYF
TGCGCCAGCAGCCCGGGACCTCCGAGGGAGACCCAGTACTTC
>few|TRBV6-6|-|TRBJ1-2
CASSTNRVGGYTF
TGTGCCAGCAGTACCAACAGGGTCGGTGGCTACACCTTC
>few|TRBV7-2|-|TRBJ2-2
CASSLEGRGGTGELFF
TGTGCCAGCAGCTTAGAGGGCAGGGGTGGTACCGGGGAGCTGTTTTTT
>-|TRBV6-5|-|TRBJ2-3
CASSYSYSDTDTQYF
TGTGCCAGCAGTTACTCCTACTCGGACACAGATACGCAGTATTTT
>few|TRBV7-2|-|TRBJ1-1
CASSLLGTQNTEAFF
TGTGCCAGCAGCTTGCTCGGGACACAGAACACTGAAGCTTTCTTT
>-|TRBV6-1|TRBD2|TRBJ2-7
CASSELAASYEQYF
TGTGCCAGCAGTGAACTAGCGGCCTCCTACGAGCAGTACTTC
>few|TRBV11-2|-|TRBJ1-2
CASSFVGLGYTF
TGTGCCAGCAGCTTTGTAGGGCTTGGCTACACCTTC
>few|TRBV5-6|-|TRBJ1-1
CASSFRAGHLNTEAFF
TGTGCCAGCAGCTTCCGAGCGGGACATTTGAACACTGAAGCTTTCTTT
>many|TRBV5-1|TRBD2|TRBJ2-1
CASSSGLAEGDEQFF
TGCGCCAGCAGCTCCGGACTAGCGGAGGGGGATGAGCAGTTCTTC
>-|TRBV5-1|-|TRBJ1-2
CASSPQGRNYGYTF
TGCGCCAGCAGCCCCCAGGGGCGGAACTATGGCTACACCTTC
>few|TRBV6-1|-|TRBJ2-1
CASSAPSSYNEQFF
TGTGCCAGCTCGGCCCCGAGCTCCTACAATGAGCAGTTCTTC
>few|TRBV7-8|-|TRBJ2-3
CASSYLSPGTDTQYF
TGTGCCAGCAGCTACCTATCCCCTGGCACAGATACGCAGTATTTT
>few|TRBV20-1|TRBD1|TRBJ2-5
CSARWTGGPETQYF
TGCAGTGCTCGTTGGACAGGGGGTCCGGAGACCCAGTACTTC
>-|TRBV2|-|TRBJ2-7
CASSEAFKGLEQYF
TGTGCCAGCAGTGAAGCCTTCAAGGGCCTCGAGCAGTACTTC
>few|TRBV5-5|-|TRBJ1-2
CASSRAQGYGYTF
TGTGCCAGCAGCCGAGCGCAGGGCTATGGCTACACCTTC